Listed below are T cell receptor beta chains from one sample, sequenced in a study of blood T cells in healthy people across ages. TCRdb reanalysed the 5' RACE reads using MiXCR and keeps one entry per CDR3 protein. The sample gives just over 1 million distinct CDR3 sequences, more than 35% of which show up once; 15% to 20% is in the top ten. Material: blood. The receptors come from a woman aged 55 to 70 in good health. Both conserved end residues are part of each CDR3. Each record gives: CDR3 protein, CDR3 DNA, D gene, J gene, clone size, V gene. D genes are given only for firm matches. Clone size, where shown, is once, few, many, or a class for clones that have expanded.

CDR3aa: CATSGPGANEQFF
CDR3nt: TGTGCCACCAGTGGTCCGGGGGCTAATGAGCAGTTCTTC
d_gene: NA
j_gene: TRBJ2-1
abundance: few
v_gene: TRBV24-1

CDR3aa: CSAYLQGIYGYTF
CDR3nt: TGCAGCGCATATCTACAGGGTATCTATGGCTACACCTTC
d_gene: NA
j_gene: TRBJ1-2
abundance: few
v_gene: TRBV29-1

CDR3aa: CSVDSAGQETQYF
CDR3nt: TGCAGCGTTGACTCTGCGGGGCAAGAGACCCAGTACTTC
d_gene: NA
j_gene: TRBJ2-5
abundance: NA
v_gene: TRBV29-1

CDR3aa: CASSFYVVAGVAKNIQYF
CDR3nt: TGTGCCAGCAGTTTTTATGTCGTCGCAGGGGTAGCCAAAAACATTCAGTACTTC
d_gene: NA
j_gene: TRBJ2-4
abundance: NA
v_gene: TRBV27

CDR3aa: CASSSGASGYNEQFF
CDR3nt: TGTGCCAGCAGTTCAGGGGCTAGCGGCTACAATGAGCAGTTCTTC
d_gene: NA
j_gene: TRBJ2-1
abundance: NA
v_gene: TRBV12-3/TRBV12-4

CDR3aa: CASRNLAGISYEQYF
CDR3nt: TGTGCCAGCAGAAATCTAGCGGGCATCTCCTACGAGCAGTACTTC
d_gene: TRBD2
j_gene: TRBJ2-7
abundance: NA
v_gene: TRBV27

CDR3aa: CASSLVINTEAFF
CDR3nt: TGTGCCAGCAGCTTAGTCATTAACACTGAAGCTTTCTTT
d_gene: NA
j_gene: TRBJ1-1
abundance: few
v_gene: TRBV7-2

CDR3aa: CASSFRTGTQPQHF
CDR3nt: TGTGCCAGCAGTTTCCGGACAGGGACTCAGCCCCAGCATTTT
d_gene: TRBD1
j_gene: TRBJ1-5
abundance: NA
v_gene: TRBV28

CDR3aa: CASSVEGQYLETQYF
CDR3nt: TGTGCCAGCAGCGTAGAAGGGCAGTATTTGGAGACCCAGTACTTC
d_gene: NA
j_gene: TRBJ2-5
abundance: NA
v_gene: TRBV9

CDR3aa: CASSRRGELEQYF
CDR3nt: TGTGCCAGCAGTCGTCGGGGGGAGCTCGAGCAGTACTTC
d_gene: TRBD2
j_gene: TRBJ2-7
abundance: many
v_gene: TRBV27

CDR3aa: CASSELTSGGKSTDTQYF
CDR3nt: TGTGCCAGCAGTGAGTTAACTAGCGGGGGGAAAAGCACAGATACGCAGTATTTT
d_gene: TRBD2
j_gene: TRBJ2-3
abundance: NA
v_gene: TRBV2

CDR3aa: CASSPRREIKNIQYF
CDR3nt: TGTGCCAGCAGCCCCAGGCGGGAGATAAAAAACATTCAGTACTTC
d_gene: TRBD2
j_gene: TRBJ2-4
abundance: NA
v_gene: TRBV7-2

CDR3aa: CSVELLLPAGGQPHRYNEQFF
CDR3nt: TGCAGCGTTGAACTCCTGCTGCCAGCGGGAGGCCAACCCCACCGCTACAATGAGCAGTTCTTC
d_gene: TRBD2
j_gene: TRBJ2-1
abundance: few
v_gene: TRBV29-1

CDR3aa: CASRGAGNYNEQFF
CDR3nt: TGCGCCAGCAGGGGGGCAGGGAACTACAATGAGCAGTTCTTC
d_gene: NA
j_gene: TRBJ2-1
abundance: few
v_gene: TRBV5-1

CDR3aa: CASSLRMAGDGYGYTF
CDR3nt: TGCGCCAGCAGCTTACGTATGGCAGGGGATGGCTATGGCTACACCTTC
d_gene: NA
j_gene: TRBJ1-2
abundance: NA
v_gene: TRBV5-1

CDR3aa: CASSLHAGTSGNEQFF
CDR3nt: TGCGCCAGCAGCCTGCACGCCGGGACTAGTGGCAATGAGCAGTTCTTC
d_gene: TRBD2
j_gene: TRBJ2-1
abundance: few
v_gene: TRBV5-1

CDR3aa: CVRQGSWASTDTQYF
CDR3nt: TGTGTCAGGCAGGGTTCGTGGGCTAGCACAGATACGCAGTATTTT
d_gene: NA
j_gene: TRBJ2-3
abundance: NA
v_gene: TRBV12-3/TRBV12-4

CDR3aa: CASSPVAGVTTDTQYF
CDR3nt: TGTGCCAGCTCACCCGTAGCGGGAGTGACGACAGATACGCAGTATTTT
d_gene: TRBD2
j_gene: TRBJ2-3
abundance: many
v_gene: TRBV18

CDR3aa: CASNQSGLAAYEQYF
CDR3nt: TGTGCCAGCAACCAATCGGGACTAGCGGCCTACGAGCAGTACTTC
d_gene: TRBD2
j_gene: TRBJ2-7
abundance: NA
v_gene: TRBV3-1

CDR3aa: CASSFASGRGSSYNEQYF
CDR3nt: TGTGCCAGCAGTTTTGCTAGCGGGAGGGGGAGCTCCTACAATGAGCAGTACTTC
d_gene: TRBD2
j_gene: TRBJ2-7
abundance: NA
v_gene: TRBV12-3/TRBV12-4

CDR3aa: CASSSRALQKQFF
CDR3nt: TGTGCCAGCAGCAGCCGGGCGCTGCAGAAGCAGTTCTTC
d_gene: NA
j_gene: TRBJ2-1
abundance: NA
v_gene: TRBV3-1

CDR3aa: CASSTGTGGILLFLDEQYF
CDR3nt: TGTGCCAGCAGCACCGGGACAGGGGGCATACTCCTTTTTTTGGACGAGCAGTACTTC
d_gene: TRBD1
j_gene: TRBJ2-7
abundance: few
v_gene: TRBV7-9

CDR3aa: CSARRQGGSYNSPLHF
CDR3nt: TGCAGTGCTAGGAGACAGGGGGGCTCCTATAATTCACCCCTCCACTTT
d_gene: TRBD1
j_gene: TRBJ1-6
abundance: NA
v_gene: TRBV20-1

CDR3aa: CASSLGPRGGDYEQYF
CDR3nt: TGTGCCAGCAGCTTAGGCCCTCGGGGAGGGGACTACGAGCAGTACTTC
d_gene: TRBD2
j_gene: TRBJ2-7
abundance: NA
v_gene: TRBV7-2

CDR3aa: CASSIDGPGGALDQPQHF
CDR3nt: TGTGCCAGTAGTATAGATGGGCCAGGGGGAGCTTTGGATCAGCCCCAGCATTTT
d_gene: TRBD1
j_gene: TRBJ1-5
abundance: NA
v_gene: TRBV19

CDR3aa: CASRPWGARGETQYF
CDR3nt: TGTGCCAGCAGACCGTGGGGGGCGCGGGGAGAGACCCAGTACTTC
d_gene: NA
j_gene: TRBJ2-5
abundance: NA
v_gene: TRBV6-5

CDR3aa: CSVEFGTGGDEQYF
CDR3nt: TGCAGCGTTGAATTCGGGACAGGGGGCGACGAGCAGTACTTC
d_gene: TRBD1
j_gene: TRBJ2-7
abundance: NA
v_gene: TRBV29-1

CDR3aa: CASSSTGGYTEAFF
CDR3nt: TGTGCCAGCAGTAGCACAGGGGGCTACACTGAAGCTTTCTTT
d_gene: TRBD1
j_gene: TRBJ1-1
abundance: few
v_gene: TRBV28

CDR3aa: CASSPDRHEAFF
CDR3nt: TGCGCCAGCAGCCCGGACCGACATGAAGCTTTCTTT
d_gene: NA
j_gene: TRBJ1-1
abundance: NA
v_gene: TRBV5-1

CDR3aa: CATKGGLGNTEAFF
CDR3nt: TGTGCCACGAAGGGGGGTCTCGGTAACACTGAAGCTTTCTTT
d_gene: NA
j_gene: TRBJ1-1
abundance: NA
v_gene: TRBV11-2

CDR3aa: CASRLQRSGRTYGQYF
CDR3nt: TGTGCCAGCCGTCTCCAGAGGTCGGGAAGAACCTACGGGCAGTACTTC
d_gene: NA
j_gene: TRBJ2-4
abundance: NA
v_gene: TRBV27

CDR3aa: CSANSLAGGSYEQYF
CDR3nt: TGCAGTGCTAACTCACTAGCGGGAGGTAGTTACGAGCAGTACTTC
d_gene: TRBD2
j_gene: TRBJ2-7
abundance: NA
v_gene: TRBV20-1

CDR3aa: CASSQRLAGISYNEQYF
CDR3nt: TGTGCCAGCAGCCAACGACTAGCGGGAATCTCCTACAATGAGCAGTACTTC
d_gene: TRBD2
j_gene: TRBJ2-7
abundance: NA
v_gene: TRBV6-6

CDR3aa: CASSSMGAGVGTDTQYF
CDR3nt: TGTGCCAGCAGTTCCATGGGGGCGGGAGTTGGCACGGATACGCAGTATTTT
d_gene: NA
j_gene: TRBJ2-3
abundance: NA
v_gene: TRBV28

CDR3aa: CASSQDLDQPQHF
CDR3nt: TGTGCCAGCAGCCAAGATCTTGATCAGCCCCAGCATTTT
d_gene: NA
j_gene: TRBJ1-5
abundance: NA
v_gene: TRBV4-2

CDR3aa: CSAKTGIELGGFF
CDR3nt: TGCAGCGCCAAGACAGGCATTGAACTGGGGGGGTTCTTC
d_gene: NA
j_gene: TRBJ2-1
abundance: NA
v_gene: TRBV29-1

CDR3aa: CASSRTPGETQYF
CDR3nt: TGTGCCAGCAGCCGGACGCCGGGGGAGACCCAGTACTTC
d_gene: NA
j_gene: TRBJ2-5
abundance: NA
v_gene: TRBV6-6

CDR3aa: CSATGNPGQQYNEQYF
CDR3nt: TGCAGTGCTACAGGGAACCCGGGACAGCAATACAATGAGCAGTACTTC
d_gene: TRBD1
j_gene: TRBJ2-7
abundance: NA
v_gene: TRBV20-1

CDR3aa: CASSVTLRETQYF
CDR3nt: TGTGCCAGCAGCGTGACATTGCGAGAGACCCAGTACTTC
d_gene: NA
j_gene: TRBJ2-5
abundance: few
v_gene: TRBV9

CDR3aa: CASKLSLSGGGQYF
CDR3nt: TGTGCCAGCAAGCTGAGCCTTTCAGGGGGCGGGCAGTACTTC
d_gene: TRBD1
j_gene: TRBJ2-5
abundance: NA
v_gene: TRBV2

CDR3aa: CASSTTGVGNEQFF
CDR3nt: TGTGCCAGCAGTACGACAGGGGTCGGCAATGAGCAGTTCTTC
d_gene: TRBD1
j_gene: TRBJ2-1
abundance: NA
v_gene: TRBV6-5

CDR3aa: CATQTGGSPSDTQYF
CDR3nt: TGTGCCACCCAAACCGGCGGGTCCCCCTCAGATACGCAGTATTTT
d_gene: NA
j_gene: TRBJ2-3
abundance: NA
v_gene: TRBV6-5